Below are 19 T cell receptor beta chains sequenced from a single sample in a study of blood T cell repertoires in COVID-19. The protocol was immunoSEQ multiplex PCR, while the TCRdb copy is restricted to in-frame clones and leaves out a portion. The table shows hundreds of thousands of clones, with around four fifths occurring only once. The sample taken for sequencing was peripheral blood. These receptors were obtained from a woman in her forties or fifties with active or convalescent COVID-19.

The genes are TRBV20-1 and TRBJ1-3; D gene unclear. Germline CDR1 reads DFQATT; CDR2 reads SNEGSKA (reference sequence). V lost 3 bases and J 3 bases, leaving 3 bases between the germline ends. CDR3 length: 11 amino acids. The CDR3 DNA follows: TGCAGTGCTAGGCGTGGAAACACCATATATTTT. Protein sequence: CSARRGNTIYF.

J is TRBJ2-2 and V is TRBV5-1; D perhaps matches TRBD1 (5 bases). Germline values: CDR1 SGHRS, CDR2 YFSETQ. With 3 bases removed from V and 1 base from J, the gap between germline ends came to 10 bases. The CDR3 is made up of 15 amino acids. Here the CDR3 reads CASSYWTRNTGELFF. The CDR3 DNA sequence: TGCGCCAGCAGCTACTGGACACGGAACACCGGGGAGCTGTTTTTT.

The chain employs TRBV2 and TRBJ2-2; 10 bases map to TRBD2. Germline V lookup: CDR1 SNHLY, CDR2 FYNNEI. This CDR3 is 15 amino acids long. Unmatched junction bases numbered 4, after V lost 9 bases and J lost 0 bases. CDR3 sequence reads: CASKGLAANTGELFF. CDR3 coding DNA: TGTGCCAGTAAAGGACTAGCGGCGAACACCGGGGAGCTGTTTTTT.

This clone showed up just a few times. This chain uses TRBV16 with TRBJ1-3; the D is unclear. Germline V lookup: CDR1 KGHSY, CDR2 FQNENV. This CDR3 spans 16 amino acids. With 0 bases removed from V and 3 bases from J, the gap between germline ends came to 12 bases. CDR3 sequence: CASSQSIAGIGNTIYF. CDR3 nucleotide sequence: TGTGCCAGCAGCCAATCGATCGCCGGGATTGGAAACACCATATATTTT.

The chain joins TRBV24-1 to TRBJ2-5; 13 bases match TRBD2. The CDR3 is 16 residues long. Per the germline V gene, CDR1 is KGHDR and CDR2 is SFDVKD. J lost 6 bases, V lost 4 bases, and 7 bases had no gene match. CDR3 nucleotides: TGTGCCACCAGTGACTTACTAGCGGGAGGGCCTCAGACCCAGTACTTC. Translating gives CATSDLLAGGPQTQYF.

The rearrangement joins TRBV6-6 to TRBJ1-2; 10 positions match TRBD1. The junction had 4 bases not matched to a gene; V was cut back by 2 bases and J by 4 bases. The CDR3 sequence is 15 residues long. Germline-derived CDR1 and CDR2 are MNHNY and SVGAGI (reference sequence). The CDR3 DNA follows: TGTGCCAGCAGTTACGGACAGGGGGTCCTCTATGGCTACACCTTC. It yields the protein CASSYGQGVLYGYTF.

This clone was picked up one time. The CDR3 nucleotides read TGTGCCAGCAGCTTCAGCGGGAAGGGATACGAGCAGTACTTC. It yields the protein CASSFSGKGYEQYF. The J gene is TRBJ2-7, the V gene TRBV5-6; 7 nucleotides line up with TRBD2. The V segment lost 2 bases and the J segment 4 bases; nucleotides outside the gene matches: 6. This CDR3 has 14 residues. Germline assignment: CDR1 SGHDT and CDR2 YYEEEE.

CDR3 loop: CASSPTDSSNSPLHF. The CDR3, as DNA: TGTGCCAGCTCACCGACGGACAGTTCTAATTCACCCCTCCACTTT. The genes are TRBV18 and TRBJ1-6; TRBD1 is a possible D gene (6 bases). CDR3 length: 15 residues. CDR1 and CDR2 from the germline V gene are KGHSH and LQKENI. Trimming stripped 3 bases from V and 6 bases from J, with 12 bases between.

The chain is built from TRBV3-1 (or the pseudogene TRBV3-2) and TRBJ2-7, with 9 bases lining up with TRBD2. The V segment lost 6 bases and the J segment 4 bases; nucleotides outside the gene matches: 13. CDR3 length: 16 residues. In germline, CDR1 is LGHDT, CDR2 YNNKEL (reference sequence). The CDR3: CASSIDSGRAFYEQYF. The CDR3 region has the DNA TGTGCCAGCAGTATAGATAGCGGGAGAGCCTTTTACGAGCAGTACTTC.

This clone occurred once. J is TRBJ1-2 and V is TRBV27, with D hard to call. V lost 3 bases, J lost 7 bases, and 15 bases lay in between. CDR3 size: 14 residues. Germline CDR1 MNHEY, CDR2 SMNVEV (reference sequence). The CDR3 sequence: CASSLRGLGGGYTF. The CDR3 DNA reads as TGTGCCAGCAGTTTGCGGGGTCTGGGAGGTGGCTACACCTTC.

The rearrangement links TRBV21-1 to TRBJ2-7; the table's D call, TRBD1, has no DNA check behind it. TRBV21-1 is an annotated pseudogene. This CDR3 region has 17 residues. The DNA of the CDR3 is TGTGCCAGCAGGCCCGGACAGGGCCCCATTAACCCCGACGAGCAGTACTTC. Its translation: CASRPGQGPINPDEQYF.

This clone was detected a few times. V is TRBV10-3 and J is TRBJ1-1, with TRBD1 identical over 7 bases. CDR3 length: 16 residues. Germline V gene data show CDR1 as ENHRY and CDR2 as SYGVKD. The junction had 6 bases not matched to a gene; V was cut back by 2 bases and J by 0 bases. CDR3 in DNA: TGTGCCATCAGTGAGCGGGGACAGAGAATGAACACTGAAGCTTTCTTT. It codes for CAISERGQRMNTEAFF.

The rearrangement uses TRBV29-1 and TRBJ2-7; 9 bases fit TRBD1. There are 13 residues in the CDR3. The germline CDR1 and CDR2 sequences are SQVTM and ANQGSEA. Germline trimming cut 4 bases from V and 2 bases from J; bases unmatched to any gene: 3. The CDR3 nucleotides are TGCAGCGTTGCAACAGGGGGCCCCTACGAGCAGTACTTC. Its protein product is CSVATGGPYEQYF.

This rearrangement joins TRBV15 to TRBJ1-2; D perhaps matches TRBD1 (6 bases). The germline gives CDR1 LNHNV, CDR2 YYDKDF (reference sequence). The CDR3 length is 17 residues. The V and J ends lost 3 bases and 8 bases respectively, with 25 bases between them. DNA for the CDR3: TGTGCCACCAGCAGCTCTAGGCGGGGGCCGTCTATGGAGGGCTACACCTTC. It yields the protein CATSSSRRGPSMEGYTF.

The chain uses TRBV28 and TRBJ2-7; 10 nucleotides line up with TRBD1. This CDR3 has 20 amino acids. Germline-derived CDR1 and CDR2 are MDHEN and SYDVKM. J was trimmed by 0 bases and V by 8 bases; bases with no gene match: 22. The DNA for the CDR3 is TGTGCCAGCCATTCAAAGACAGGGGGCGAGGGTGGGTTACACTCCTACGAGCAGTACTTC. This encodes CASHSKTGGEGGLHSYEQYF.

The rearrangement links TRBV6-5 to TRBJ2-2; 9 nucleotides align to TRBD2. The J segment lost 3 bases and the V segment lost 11 bases, leaving 7 bases of the junction unmatched. The germline V gene has CDR1 MNHEY and CDR2 SVGAGI. The CDR3 is 14 residues long. DNA of the CDR3: TGTGCCGGTCGGGGACTAGCTTACACCGGGGAGCTGTTTTTT. It codes for CAGRGLAYTGELFF.

The chain recombines TRBV12-5 with TRBJ2-2; weak D call: TRBD1 (6 bases). Trimming took 4 bases from V and 9 from J, leaving 12 bases between them. The CDR3 runs 13 residues. Germline values: CDR1 LGHNT, CDR2 FRNRAP. The CDR3 DNA sequence: TGTGCTAGTGGTTCGTACAGGGTTAGGGAGCTGTTTTTT. Translated, it gives CASGSYRVRELFF. Full variable domain (rest looked up from reference TRBV12-5 and TRBJ2-2): DARVTQTPRHKVTEMGQEVTMRCQPILGHNTVFWYRQTMMQGLELLAYFRNRAPLDDSGMPKDRFSAEMPDATLATLKIQPSEPRDSAVYFCASGSYRVRELFFGEGSRLTVL.

V is TRBV27 and J is TRBJ2-2, with D possibly matching TRBD2 (6 bases). Germline loops: CDR1 MNHEY, CDR2 SMNVEV (reference sequence). The CDR3 runs to 14 residues. V lost 7 bases, J lost 1 base, and 10 bases lay in between. In nucleotides, the CDR3 is TGTGCCAGCACCCGGGGACTGAACACCGGGGAGCTGTTTTTT. It is translated as CASTRGLNTGELFF.

J is TRBJ2-7 and V is TRBV15; TRBD2 is a possible D gene (6 bases). Germline V gives CDR1 LNHNV, CDR2 YYDKDF (reference sequence). V shed 1 base and J shed 10 bases, with 17 bases lying between them. This CDR3 region has 14 residues. The CDR3 sequence is CATSRGGSRGIQYF. The CDR3 DNA reads as TGTGCCACCAGCAGAGGGGGTAGCCGGGGGATCCAGTACTTC.